This T cell receptor (beta chain) was retrieved from a study of CD8 T cell repertoires and HIV-1 epitope variants. The wider study: Each of Twenty-five Gag and Nef epitope peptides stimulated a separate culture.

Survey-depth immunoSEQ sequencing covered TCR beta CDR3 regions. The assay was immunoSEQ multiplex PCR, and TCRdb's table has in-frame clones only and misses some. The sample lists a few thousand clones, around 73% occurring once. CDR3 length: 16 amino acids. V lost 3 bases, J lost 0 bases, and 0 bases stayed unmatched. CDR1 and CDR2 from the germline V gene are LGHNA and YSLEER. Overall study results and limits: The TAALDMSHF plasma variant had no responses, unlike KF9 (about five clonotypes) and HW9 (one).

This clone was picked up a small number of times. Its antigen remains unknown. The chain combines TRBV4-3 with TRBJ2-6, with TRBD1 matching over 9 bases. Sequencing was carried out using cultured CD8+ T cells derived from PBMCs. This TCR was sampled from a male donor with HIV. CDR3 nucleotide sequence: TGCGCCAGCAGCCAGACAGGGGGCTCTGGGGCCAACGTCCTGACTTTC. Translating it yields CASSQTGGSGANVLTF.